This is a list of T cell receptor beta chains from one sample in a study of T cells in Graves' hyperthyroidism and ophthalmopathy. TCRdb used MiXCR to reprocess the multiplex PCR reads, holding one entry per CDR3 protein. Of 640,000 or so distinct CDR3 sequences listed, 13% to 15% were seen once; the top ten hold around 7%. Source material: blood. Receptors were obtained from a woman between 18 and 30 years old with Graves' ophthalmopathy. Both conserved end residues are part of each CDR3. D genes are given only for firm matches. Size tells how often a clone was seen (once, few, many) or the class of an expanded clone, and some rows leave it out.

D gene: NA; V gene: TRBV27; clone size: many; J gene: TRBJ1-4; CDR3 DNA: TGTGCCACCGGATGGGTAGCGGGTGAAAAACTGTTTTTT; CDR3 protein: CATGWVAGEKLFF
D gene: NA; V gene: TRBV5-8; clone size: few; J gene: TRBJ2-3; CDR3 DNA: TGTGCCAGCAGCACGATACGCGGCAGGGAGAGCACAGATACGCAGTATTTT; CDR3 protein: CASSTIRGRESTDTQYF
D gene: TRBD2; V gene: TRBV5-1; clone size: many; J gene: TRBJ2-3; CDR3 DNA: TGCGCCAGCAGCCCCTCGACTAGCGGGAAGTTCACAGATACGCAGTATTTT; CDR3 protein: CASSPSTSGKFTDTQYF
D gene: NA; V gene: TRBV9; clone size: NA; J gene: TRBJ2-7; CDR3 DNA: TGTGCCAGCAGCGTAGCATTGGGGGGAGCCTACGAGCAGTACTTC; CDR3 protein: CASSVALGGAYEQYF
D gene: NA; V gene: TRBV6-7; clone size: many; J gene: TRBJ2-7; CDR3 DNA: TGTGCCAGCAGTTCGTACCGGGACATCCACACCTCCTACGAGCAGTACTTC; CDR3 protein: CASSSYRDIHTSYEQYF
D gene: NA; V gene: TRBV25-1; clone size: NA; J gene: TRBJ2-7; CDR3 DNA: TGTGCCATCGTAAAAGTGGGGGGCTCCTACGAGCAGTACTTC; CDR3 protein: CAIVKVGGSYEQYF
D gene: NA; V gene: TRBV4-3; clone size: many; J gene: TRBJ2-7; CDR3 DNA: TGCGCCAGCAGCCAAGATATGGACTACGAGCAGTACTTC; CDR3 protein: CASSQDMDYEQYF
D gene: TRBD2; V gene: TRBV6-1; clone size: many; J gene: TRBJ2-1; CDR3 DNA: TGTGCCAGCAGTTGGGTAGCGGGAGACAATGAGCAGTTCTTC; CDR3 protein: CASSWVAGDNEQFF
D gene: NA; V gene: TRBV30; clone size: NA; J gene: TRBJ1-5; CDR3 DNA: TGTGCCTGGAGTTCGGAGGGCAGTCAGCCCCAGCATTTT; CDR3 protein: CAWSSEGSQPQHF
D gene: TRBD2; V gene: TRBV7-3; clone size: NA; J gene: TRBJ2-7; CDR3 DNA: TGTGCCAGCAGCTTACGCCCGGGGACTAGCGGGAACCCCTACGAGCAGTACTTC; CDR3 protein: CASSLRPGTSGNPYEQYF
D gene: TRBD2; V gene: TRBV19; clone size: NA; J gene: TRBJ2-2; CDR3 DNA: TGTGCCAGTCTACCTAATAGCGGGACCGCGAACACCGGGGAGCTGTTTTTT; CDR3 protein: CASLPNSGTANTGELFF
D gene: NA; V gene: TRBV7-8; clone size: many; J gene: TRBJ2-5; CDR3 DNA: TGTGCCACCGAGGGGGGGGCAGAGACCCAGTACTTC; CDR3 protein: CATEGGAETQYF
D gene: NA; V gene: TRBV24-1; clone size: many; J gene: TRBJ1-2; CDR3 DNA: TGTGCCACCAGTGATCGAGGGAATGGCTATGGCTACACCTTC; CDR3 protein: CATSDRGNGYGYTF
D gene: TRBD1; V gene: TRBV2; clone size: many; J gene: TRBJ1-6; CDR3 DNA: TGTGCCAGCAGCGACAGGGTGGGGAATAATTCACCCCTCCACTTT; CDR3 protein: CASSDRVGNNSPLHF
D gene: NA; V gene: TRBV9; clone size: many; J gene: TRBJ2-7; CDR3 DNA: TGTGCCAGCAGCGTAGACCTAGTCTCCTACGAGCAGTACTTC; CDR3 protein: CASSVDLVSYEQYF
D gene: NA; V gene: TRBV7-2; clone size: many; J gene: TRBJ2-1; CDR3 DNA: TGTGCCAGCAGCTTAAGACAGTTAAATGAGCAGTTCTTC; CDR3 protein: CASSLRQLNEQFF
D gene: NA; V gene: TRBV28; clone size: NA; J gene: TRBJ1-4; CDR3 DNA: TGTGCCAGCAGGGCCCGGGAAAAACTGTTTTTT; CDR3 protein: CASRAREKLFF
D gene: TRBD2; V gene: TRBV4-3; clone size: NA; J gene: TRBJ2-7; CDR3 DNA: TGCGCCAGCAGCCAAGCACTAGCGGGAGGCCTCTCCTACGAGCAGTACTTC; CDR3 protein: CASSQALAGGLSYEQYF
D gene: NA; V gene: TRBV7-3; clone size: few; J gene: TRBJ2-1; CDR3 DNA: TGTGCCAGCAGCTCCGCACGGTTCTTC; CDR3 protein: CASSSARFF
D gene: TRBD1; V gene: TRBV5-6; clone size: NA; J gene: TRBJ1-4; CDR3 DNA: TGTGCCAGCAGCTTACAGGGGGCAGATGAAAAACTGTTTTTT; CDR3 protein: CASSLQGADEKLFF
D gene: NA; V gene: TRBV6-2/TRBV6-3; clone size: NA; J gene: TRBJ2-4; CDR3 DNA: TGTGCCAGCAGCCGCACTACAGGGAACGTGGCCAAAAACATTCAGTACTTC; CDR3 protein: CASSRTTGNVAKNIQYF
D gene: NA; V gene: TRBV7-9; clone size: few; J gene: TRBJ2-4; CDR3 DNA: TGTGCCAGCACAGAGTTCCCCCTAGGGCAGGGGAAAAACATTCAGTACTTC; CDR3 protein: CASTEFPLGQGKNIQYF
D gene: NA; V gene: TRBV7-2; clone size: many; J gene: TRBJ2-1; CDR3 DNA: TGTGCCAGCAGCTTAGCGGGAGATACGACATACAATGAGCAGTTCTTC; CDR3 protein: CASSLAGDTTYNEQFF
D gene: NA; V gene: TRBV29-1; clone size: few; J gene: TRBJ1-1; CDR3 DNA: TGCAGCGTTGAACTGTGGACTGAAGCTTTCTTT; CDR3 protein: CSVELWTEAFF
D gene: TRBD1; V gene: TRBV14; clone size: NA; J gene: TRBJ2-7; CDR3 DNA: TGTGCCAGCAGCCGCCATCCCGGGACAGGGAATTACTCAGGGGACAATGAGCAGTACTTC; CDR3 protein: CASSRHPGTGNYSGDNEQYF
D gene: TRBD1; V gene: TRBV19; clone size: NA; J gene: TRBJ2-1; CDR3 DNA: TGTGCCAGTAGTATAGCTCGCCAGGGGGTTCAGTTCTTC; CDR3 protein: CASSIARQGVQFF
D gene: TRBD1; V gene: TRBV3-1; clone size: many; J gene: TRBJ2-5; CDR3 DNA: TGTGCCAGCAGGCCGACAGGGGGAGGTGAGACCCAGTACTTC; CDR3 protein: CASRPTGGGETQYF
D gene: NA; V gene: TRBV6-2/TRBV6-3; clone size: many; J gene: TRBJ2-1; CDR3 DNA: TGTGCCAGCAGTGTCCCTACTAGTTATAAGCGGTCGAATGAGCAGTTCTTC; CDR3 protein: CASSVPTSYKRSNEQFF
D gene: TRBD2; V gene: TRBV2; clone size: many; J gene: TRBJ2-1; CDR3 DNA: TGTGCCAGCAGTGAAGGGGCGGGAGGGCCCGACAATGAGCAGTTCTTC; CDR3 protein: CASSEGAGGPDNEQFF